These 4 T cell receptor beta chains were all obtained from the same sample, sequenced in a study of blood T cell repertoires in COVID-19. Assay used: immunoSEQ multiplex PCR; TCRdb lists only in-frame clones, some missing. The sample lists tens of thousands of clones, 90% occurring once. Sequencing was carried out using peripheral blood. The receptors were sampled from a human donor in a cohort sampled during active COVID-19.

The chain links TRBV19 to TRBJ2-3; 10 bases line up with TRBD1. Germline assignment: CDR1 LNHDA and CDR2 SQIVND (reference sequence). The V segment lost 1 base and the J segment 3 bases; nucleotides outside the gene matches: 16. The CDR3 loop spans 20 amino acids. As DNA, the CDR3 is TGTGCCAGTAGTATAGCCCTTCAGACAGGGGGCATAGAAAGGACAGATACGCAGTATTTT. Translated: CASSIALQTGGIERTDTQYF.

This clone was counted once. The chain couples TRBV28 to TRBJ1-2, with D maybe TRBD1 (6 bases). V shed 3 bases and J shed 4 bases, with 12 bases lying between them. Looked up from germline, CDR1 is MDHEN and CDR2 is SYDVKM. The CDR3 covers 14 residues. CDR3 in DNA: TGTGCCAGCAGTTTTCGACAGGACATCTATGGCTACACCTTC. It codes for CASSFRQDIYGYTF.

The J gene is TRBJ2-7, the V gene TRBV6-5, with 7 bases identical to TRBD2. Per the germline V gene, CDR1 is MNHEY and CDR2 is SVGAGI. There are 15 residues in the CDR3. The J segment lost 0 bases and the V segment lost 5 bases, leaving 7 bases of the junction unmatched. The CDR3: CASSLTGTTSYEQYF. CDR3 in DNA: TGTGCCAGCAGTCTAACCGGGACTACCTCCTACGAGCAGTACTTC.

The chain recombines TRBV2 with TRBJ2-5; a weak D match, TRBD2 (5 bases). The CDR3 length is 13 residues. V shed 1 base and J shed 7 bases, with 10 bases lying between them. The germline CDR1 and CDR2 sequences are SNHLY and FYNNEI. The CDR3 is CASSEDRRGTQYF. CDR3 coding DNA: TGTGCCAGCAGTGAAGACCGTCGGGGGACCCAGTACTTC.